These T cell receptor beta chains were read from a single sample in a study of blood T cell repertoires in COVID-19. Libraries were prepared by immunoSEQ multiplex PCR; TCRdb keeps only in-frame clonotypes and omits some of them. Among 90,000 to 100,000 clones, approximately 89% were seen once, and the ten largest hold over 9%. Sequenced sample: peripheral blood. All receptors derive from a man in his forties or fifties with acute or convalescent COVID-19. The CDR3 runs from the conserved cysteine through the conserved F or W. A D gene is named only where the DNA matches it firmly. Clone size, where shown, is once, few, many, or a class for clones that have expanded.

>.|TRBV3-1/TRBV3-2|.|TRBJ1-4
TGTGCCAGCAGCCAAGATGGGCAGGGTTGGGAAAAACTGTTTTTT
CASSQDGQGWEKLFF
>TRBD1|TRBV5-4|.|TRBJ2-7
TGTGCCAGCAGCCTCGGGACAGGAGCGCCCTACGAGCAGTACTTC
CASSLGTGAPYEQYF
>.|TRBV11-2|.|TRBJ1-1
TGTGCCAGCAGCTTAGGAAGGGGAACTGAAGCTTTCTTT
CASSLGRGTEAFF
>.|TRBV30|.|TRBJ1-1
TGTGCCTGGAGTTCAGGGGAGTACACTGAAGCTTTCTTT
CAWSSGEYTEAFF
>.|TRBV6-5|few|TRBJ1-1
TGTGCCAGCAGTAAGACAGTGAACACTGAAGCTTTCTTT
CASSKTVNTEAFF
>.|TRBV11-3|once|TRBJ2-1
TGTGCCAGCAGCCCCGGAGGGCCAGGGAATGAGCAGTTCTTC
CASSPGGPGNEQFF
>TRBD1|TRBV6-5|.|TRBJ1-2
TGTGCCAGCAGCCGGACAGGGGACTATGGCTACACCTTC
CASSRTGDYGYTF
>.|TRBV3-1/TRBV3-2|.|TRBJ2-1
TGTGCCAGCAGCCTCGGCTACAATGAGCAGTTCTTC
CASSLGYNEQFF
>.|TRBV19|.|TRBJ1-4
TGTGCCAGTAGTGCACCGAAGACAGGTGCGAGGGAAAAACTGTTTTTT
CASSAPKTGAREKLFF
>TRBD1|TRBV6-6|.|TRBJ1-1
TGTGCCAGCAGCCGCCGACAGGGGGCGCCTGAAGCTTTCTTT
CASSRRQGAPEAFF
>.|TRBV30|.|TRBJ2-5
TGTGCCTGGGACCGACTACCGAAAGAGACCCAGTACTTC
CAWDRLPKETQYF
>.|TRBV7-3|.|TRBJ2-7
TGTGCCAGCAGCCCAAACATACTAGGAGGCGAGCAGTACTTC
CASSPNILGGEQYF
>.|TRBV20-1|once|TRBJ1-5
TGCAGTGCCAGTACGGGGGGCTACGGGCCCCAGCATTTT
CSASTGGYGPQHF
>TRBD2|TRBV5-1|.|TRBJ2-3
TGCGCCAGCAGCTTGGAAGTTAGCGGGAGTGCGGATACGCAGTATTTT
CASSLEVSGSADTQYF
>TRBD1|TRBV7-8|.|TRBJ1-1
TGTGCCAGCAGCTCACAGGGGTCGGGTATGAACACTGAAGCTTTCTTT
CASSSQGSGMNTEAFF
>.|TRBV19|once|TRBJ1-3
TGTGCCAGTAGATCTATTGGGGACATCTCTGGAAACACCATATATTTT
CASRSIGDISGNTIYF
>.|TRBV12-3/TRBV12-4|.|TRBJ1-1
TGTGCCAGCAGTTTACGGGAGACAGCTTTCTTT
CASSLRETAFF
>.|TRBV24-1|.|TRBJ2-2
TGTGCCACCAGTGATGCCCGGCTAGGGAACACCGGGGAGCTGTTTTTT
CATSDARLGNTGELFF
>.|TRBV12-3/TRBV12-4|.|TRBJ2-1
TGTGCCAGCAGTTTAACTGAAAATGAGCAGTTCTTC
CASSLTENEQFF
>TRBD2|TRBV7-8|.|TRBJ2-7
TGTGCCAGCAGCTTAGCTTTGACTAGCGTCGAGCAGTACTTC
CASSLALTSVEQYF
>TRBD1|TRBV19|.|TRBJ1-5
TGTGCCAGTAGGACAGGGCTAGGCAATCAGCCCCAGCATTTT
CASRTGLGNQPQHF
>TRBD1|TRBV27|.|TRBJ1-1
TGTGCCAGCAGCCACACCGGGACAGTTGGGAACACTGAAGCTTTCTTT
CASSHTGTVGNTEAFF
>TRBD2|TRBV6-1|.|TRBJ2-2
TGTGCCAGCAGTGACCCGGGACTAGCGGGAGGGCAAGCCACCGGGGAGCTGTTTTTT
CASSDPGLAGGQATGELFF
>.|TRBV10-2|.|TRBJ2-7
TGCGCCAGCAGTGACGTGGGAGCGAGCTACGAGCAGTACTTC
CASSDVGASYEQYF
>.|TRBV3-1/TRBV3-2|once|TRBJ1-2
TGTGCCAGCAGCCAAAGCGCAGCTACCTCAAGGGGCTACACCTTC
CASSQSAATSRGYTF
>.|TRBV6-6|.|TRBJ2-4
TGTGCCAGCAGTCCCGCGTCATCCGCTGGAGCCAAAAACATTCAGTACTTC
CASSPASSAGAKNIQYF
>.|TRBV7-9|.|TRBJ1-5
TGTGCCAGCAGCTTAACTGATCAGCCCCAGCATTTT
CASSLTDQPQHF
>.|TRBV14|.|TRBJ1-2
TGTGCCAGCAGCCAAGTTGGGGGCCGCGGTAACTATGGCTACACCTTC
CASSQVGGRGNYGYTF
>TRBD1|TRBV10-3|.|TRBJ2-5
TGTGCCATCAGTGAAAGGGACAGGGGGCGACAAGAGACCCAGTACTTC
CAISERDRGRQETQYF
>TRBD1|TRBV10-2|.|TRBJ1-4
TGCGCCAGCAGTGATGGGGGTCGAGGGGGCCCTGAAAAACTGTTTTTT
CASSDGGRGGPEKLFF
>TRBD2|TRBV2|.|TRBJ2-1
TGTGCCAGCAGTGAATCGGCTAGCGGGAGTTTTAATGAGCAGTTCTTC
CASSESASGSFNEQFF
>.|TRBV19|.|TRBJ2-3
TGTGCCAGTAGTCATCAGGGAGGGGGAGCAGATACGCAGTATTTT
CASSHQGGGADTQYF
>TRBD2|TRBV5-4|.|TRBJ2-1
TGTGCCAGCAGCTACCTACTAGCGGGAAACTACAATGAGCAGTTCTTC
CASSYLLAGNYNEQFF
>TRBD2|TRBV7-3|.|TRBJ2-3
TGTGCCAGCAGCTTCAGCGGGAGCAGGGCAGATACGCAGTATTTT
CASSFSGSRADTQYF
>TRBD2|TRBV7-2|few|TRBJ2-1
TGTGCCAGCAGCCCAGGACTAGGGTACGGTGAGCAGTTCTTC
CASSPGLGYGEQFF
>TRBD1|TRBV5-1|.|TRBJ1-1
TGCGCCAGCAGCTGGAAAGCCGGGACAGGGAGAACTGAAGCTTTCTTT
CASSWKAGTGRTEAFF
>.|TRBV19|.|TRBJ1-5
TGTGCCAGTAGTACCGGACTGCTATATCAGCCCCAGCATTTT
CASSTGLLYQPQHF
>.|TRBV18|once|TRBJ1-6
TGTGCCAGCTCACCGGGCGCCTATAATTCACCCCTCCACTTT
CASSPGAYNSPLHF
>.|TRBV5-1|.|TRBJ2-2
TGCGCCAGCAGCTTGGCAAGTCAGGGCAACACCGGGGAGCTGTTTTTT
CASSLASQGNTGELFF
>TRBD1|TRBV28|.|TRBJ2-7
TGTGCCAGCACCTCGGCCGGGACAGGGGTTTACGAGCAGTACTTC
CASTSAGTGVYEQYF
>.|TRBV7-3|.|TRBJ2-3
TGTGCCAGCAGCTTCGAGGCAGGGCGATCCTCTACGCAGTATTTT
CASSFEAGRSSTQYF
>.|TRBV9|.|TRBJ2-1
TGTGCCAGCAGCGTCTCCGGGACTCCCTACAATGAGCAGTTCTTC
CASSVSGTPYNEQFF
>.|TRBV5-1|.|TRBJ1-4
TGCGCCAGCAGCTTGTCCGTTGGGCAGGGTGAGGAAAAACTGTTTTTT
CASSLSVGQGEEKLFF
>.|TRBV12-5|.|TRBJ2-2
TGTGCTAGTGGTTTTTTCAGCGGTCTGAACACCGGGGAGCTGTTTTTT
CASGFFSGLNTGELFF
>.|TRBV19|.|TRBJ2-2
TGTGCCAGTAGGATACAGGGTGTAGACACCGGGGAGCTGTTTTTT
CASRIQGVDTGELFF
>TRBD1|TRBV19|.|TRBJ1-3
TGTGCCAGTAGTATCTGGACAGGCTCTGGAAACACCATATATTTT
CASSIWTGSGNTIYF
>TRBD1|TRBV6-5|.|TRBJ1-4
TGTGCCAGCGGGCGGACAGGGAGGGAAAAACTGTTTTTT
CASGRTGREKLFF
>TRBD1|TRBV14|.|TRBJ1-2
TGTGCCAGCAGCCAAGATCAGACAGGGATCTATGGCTACACCTTC
CASSQDQTGIYGYTF
>.|TRBV5-1|.|TRBJ1-1
TGCGCCAGCAGCTTGCCGGGGAACACTGAAGCTTTCTTT
CASSLPGNTEAFF
>TRBD2|TRBV27|.|TRBJ2-7
TGTGCCAGCAGTTCCACATCTGTGGGACTAGCGGGAGAAAGGCCCTACGAGCAGTACTTC
CASSSTSVGLAGERPYEQYF